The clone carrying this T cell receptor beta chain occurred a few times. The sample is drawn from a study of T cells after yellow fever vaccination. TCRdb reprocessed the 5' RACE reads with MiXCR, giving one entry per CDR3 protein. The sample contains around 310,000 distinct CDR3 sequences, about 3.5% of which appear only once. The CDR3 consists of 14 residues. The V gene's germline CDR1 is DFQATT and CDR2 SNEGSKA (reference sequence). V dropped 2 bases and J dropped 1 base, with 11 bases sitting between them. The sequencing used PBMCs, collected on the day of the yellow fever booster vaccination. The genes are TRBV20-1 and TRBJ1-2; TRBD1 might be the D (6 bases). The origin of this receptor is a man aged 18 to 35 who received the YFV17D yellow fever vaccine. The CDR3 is CSARRGGSNYGYTF. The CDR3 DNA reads TGCAGTGCTAGAAGGGGGGGCAGTAACTATGGCTACACCTTC.